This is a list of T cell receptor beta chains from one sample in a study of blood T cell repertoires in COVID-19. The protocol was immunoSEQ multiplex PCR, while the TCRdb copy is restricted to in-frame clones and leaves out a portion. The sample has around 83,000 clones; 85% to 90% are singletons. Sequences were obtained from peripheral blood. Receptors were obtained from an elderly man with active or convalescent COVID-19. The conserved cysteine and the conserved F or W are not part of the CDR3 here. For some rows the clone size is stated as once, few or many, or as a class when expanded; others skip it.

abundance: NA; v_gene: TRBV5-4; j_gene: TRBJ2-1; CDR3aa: ASSLRLAYDNEQF
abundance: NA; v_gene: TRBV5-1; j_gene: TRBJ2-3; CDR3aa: ASSWTGRGDTQY
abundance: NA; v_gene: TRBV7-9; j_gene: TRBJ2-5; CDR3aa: ASSTTGAGDSQY
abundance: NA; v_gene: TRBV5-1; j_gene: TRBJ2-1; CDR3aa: ASSAYTGNNEQF
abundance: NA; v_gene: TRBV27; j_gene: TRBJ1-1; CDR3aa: ASSPPTGGTEAF
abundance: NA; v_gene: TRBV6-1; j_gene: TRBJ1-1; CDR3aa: ASSEVWDRVGRVTEAF
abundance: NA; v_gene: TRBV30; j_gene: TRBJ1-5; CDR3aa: AWSGDRTGFSYSNQPQH
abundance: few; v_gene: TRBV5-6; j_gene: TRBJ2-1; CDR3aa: ASSFSGGKQF
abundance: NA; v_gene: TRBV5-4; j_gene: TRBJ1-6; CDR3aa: ASSLATGGTSKASPLH
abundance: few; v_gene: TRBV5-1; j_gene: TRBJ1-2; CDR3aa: ASSPSGGSTYGYT
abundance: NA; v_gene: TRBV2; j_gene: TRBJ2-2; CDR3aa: ASRGLAVNTGELF
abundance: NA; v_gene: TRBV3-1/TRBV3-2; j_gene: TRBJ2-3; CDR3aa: ASSQAKSGRTDTQY
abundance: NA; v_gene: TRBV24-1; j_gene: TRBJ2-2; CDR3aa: ATSDPAGTSGAQGNTGELF
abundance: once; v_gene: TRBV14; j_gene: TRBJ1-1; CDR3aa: ASSQAGMNTEAF
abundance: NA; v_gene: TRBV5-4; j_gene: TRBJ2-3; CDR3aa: ASSFRDTQY
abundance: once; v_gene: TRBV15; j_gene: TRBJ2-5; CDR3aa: ATSTGQRETQY
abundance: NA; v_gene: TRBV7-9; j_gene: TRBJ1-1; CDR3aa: ASSLAGQVNTEAF
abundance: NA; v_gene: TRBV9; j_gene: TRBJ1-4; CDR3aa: ASSAPQGSEELF
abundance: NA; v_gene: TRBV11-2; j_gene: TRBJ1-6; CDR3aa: ASSVWESPLH
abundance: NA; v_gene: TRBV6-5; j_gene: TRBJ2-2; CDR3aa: ASRLNPANTGELF
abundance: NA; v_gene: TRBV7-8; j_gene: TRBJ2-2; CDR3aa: ASSLDVGRGGGELF
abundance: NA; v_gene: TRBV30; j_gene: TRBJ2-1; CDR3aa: AWRVQGAHNEQF
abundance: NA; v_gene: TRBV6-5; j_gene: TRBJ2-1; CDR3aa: QSGRGNEQF
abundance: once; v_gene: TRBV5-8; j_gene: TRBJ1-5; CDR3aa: ASSLGYRGGQPQH
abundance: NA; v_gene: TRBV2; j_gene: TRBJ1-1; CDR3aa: ASSEGHQNTEAF
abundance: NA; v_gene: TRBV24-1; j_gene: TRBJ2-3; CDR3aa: ATSPSGVPTDTQY
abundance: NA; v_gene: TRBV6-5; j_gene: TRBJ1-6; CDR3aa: ASSPGDRDNSPLH
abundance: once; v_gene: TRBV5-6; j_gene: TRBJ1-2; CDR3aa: ASSPQVDYGYT
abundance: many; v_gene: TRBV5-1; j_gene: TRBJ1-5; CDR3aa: ASSLTEQGPQH
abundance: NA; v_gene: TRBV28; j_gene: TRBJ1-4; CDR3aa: ASSFGQATKALF
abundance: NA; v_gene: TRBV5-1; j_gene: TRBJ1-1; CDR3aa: ASSLSGGVNSEAF
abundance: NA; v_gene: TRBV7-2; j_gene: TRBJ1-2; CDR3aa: ASSSGGGYT
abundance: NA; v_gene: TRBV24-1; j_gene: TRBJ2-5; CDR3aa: ATSDSLGSQGETQY
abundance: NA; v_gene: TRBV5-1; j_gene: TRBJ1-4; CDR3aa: ASSSTGYREKLF